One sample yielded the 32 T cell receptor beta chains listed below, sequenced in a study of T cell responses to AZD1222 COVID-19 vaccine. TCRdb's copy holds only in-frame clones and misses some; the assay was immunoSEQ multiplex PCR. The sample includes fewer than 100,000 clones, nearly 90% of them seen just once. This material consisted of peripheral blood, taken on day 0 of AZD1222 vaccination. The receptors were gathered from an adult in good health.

CDR3 bases: TGTGCCAGCACCGCCGGGACAGGGGGGTCGGCCCAGTACTTC. This gives the protein CASTAGTGGSAQYF. The chain has TRBV9 and TRBJ2-5, with TRBD1 identical over 11 bases. The germline gives CDR1 SGDLS, CDR2 YYNGEE. V dropped 6 bases and J dropped 9; count of bases not matched to a gene: 10. The CDR3 is made up of 14 amino acids.

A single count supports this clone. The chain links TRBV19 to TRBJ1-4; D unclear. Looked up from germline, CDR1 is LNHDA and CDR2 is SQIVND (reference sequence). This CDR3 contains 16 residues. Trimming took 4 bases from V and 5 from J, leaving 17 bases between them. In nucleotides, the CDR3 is TGTGCCAGTAGTACCTTGGTGGCGACGGGGAATGAAAAACTGTTTTTT. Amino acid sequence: CASSTLVATGNEKLFF. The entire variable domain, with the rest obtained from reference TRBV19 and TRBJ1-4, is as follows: DGGITQSPKYLFRKEGQNVTLSCEQNLNHDAMYWYRQDPGQGLRLIYYSQIVNDFQKGDIAEGYSVSREKKESFPLTVTSAQKNPTAFYLCASSTLVATGNEKLFFGSGTQLSVL.

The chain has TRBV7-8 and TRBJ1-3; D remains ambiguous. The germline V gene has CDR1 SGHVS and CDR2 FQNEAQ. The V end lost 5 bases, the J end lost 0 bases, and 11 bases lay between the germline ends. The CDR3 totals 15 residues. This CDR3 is CASSGRPASGNTIYF. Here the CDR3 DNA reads TGTGCCAGCAGCGGGAGACCGGCCTCTGGAAACACCATATATTTT.

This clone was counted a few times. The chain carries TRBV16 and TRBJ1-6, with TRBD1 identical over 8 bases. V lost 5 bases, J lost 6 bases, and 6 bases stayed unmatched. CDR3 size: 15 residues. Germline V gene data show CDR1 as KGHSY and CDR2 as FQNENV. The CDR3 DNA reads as TGTGCCAGCAGCGGGCGGGACAGGCCTAATTCACCCCTCCACTTT. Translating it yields CASSGRDRPNSPLHF. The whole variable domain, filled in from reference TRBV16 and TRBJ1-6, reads GEEVAQTPKHLVRGEGQKAKLYCAPIKGHSYVFWYQQVLKNEFKFLISFQNENVFDETGMPKERFSAKCLPNSPCSLEIQATKLEDSAVYFCASSGRDRPNSPLHFGNGTRLTVT.

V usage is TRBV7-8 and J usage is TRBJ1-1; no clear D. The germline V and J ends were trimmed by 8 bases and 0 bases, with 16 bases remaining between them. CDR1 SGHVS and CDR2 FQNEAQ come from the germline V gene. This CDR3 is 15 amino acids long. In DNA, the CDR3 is TGTGCCAGCCGAAGATCGCCGGGTTTGAACACTGAAGCTTTCTTT. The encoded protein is CASRRSPGLNTEAFF. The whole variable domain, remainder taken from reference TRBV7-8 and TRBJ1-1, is GAGVSQSPRYKVAKRGQDVALRCDPISGHVSLFWYQQALGQGPEFLTYFQNEAQLDKSGLPSDRFFAERPEGSVSTLKIQRTQQEDSAVYLCASRRSPGLNTEAFFGQGTRLTVV.

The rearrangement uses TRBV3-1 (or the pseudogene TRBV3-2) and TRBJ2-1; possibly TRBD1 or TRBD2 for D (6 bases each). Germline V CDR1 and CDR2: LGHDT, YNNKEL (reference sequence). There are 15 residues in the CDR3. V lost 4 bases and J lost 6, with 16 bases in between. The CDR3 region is CASSRGDMRANEQFF. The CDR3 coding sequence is TGTGCCAGCAGCCGGGGGGACATGAGGGCCAATGAGCAGTTCTTC.

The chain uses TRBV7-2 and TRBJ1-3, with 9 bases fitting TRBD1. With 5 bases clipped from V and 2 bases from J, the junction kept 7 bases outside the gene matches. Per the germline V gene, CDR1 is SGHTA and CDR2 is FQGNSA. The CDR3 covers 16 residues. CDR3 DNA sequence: TGTGCCAGCAGCCTCACCGGGACAGGGACTGGAAACACCATATATTTT. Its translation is CASSLTGTGTGNTIYF.

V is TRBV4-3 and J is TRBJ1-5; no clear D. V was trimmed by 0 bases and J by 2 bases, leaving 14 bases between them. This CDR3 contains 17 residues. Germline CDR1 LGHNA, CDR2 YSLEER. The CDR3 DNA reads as TGCGCCAGCAGCCAAGAGGGAGTTGGGATAGGCAATCAGCCCCAGCATTTT. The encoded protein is CASSQEGVGIGNQPQHF.

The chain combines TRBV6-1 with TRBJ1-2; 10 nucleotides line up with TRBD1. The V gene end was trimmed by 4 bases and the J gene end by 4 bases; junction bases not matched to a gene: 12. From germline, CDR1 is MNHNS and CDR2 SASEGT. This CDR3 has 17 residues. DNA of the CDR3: TGTGCCAGCAGTGCCTACCTTCCGGGACAGGGGATCTATGGCTACACCTTC. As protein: CASSAYLPGQGIYGYTF.

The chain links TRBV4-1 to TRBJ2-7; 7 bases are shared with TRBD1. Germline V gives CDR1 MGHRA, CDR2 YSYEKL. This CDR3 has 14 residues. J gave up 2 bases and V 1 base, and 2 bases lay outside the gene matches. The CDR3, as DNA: TGCGCCAGCAGCCAAGGAGGGGGCCCCTACGAGCAGTACTTC. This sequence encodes CASSQGGGPYEQYF.

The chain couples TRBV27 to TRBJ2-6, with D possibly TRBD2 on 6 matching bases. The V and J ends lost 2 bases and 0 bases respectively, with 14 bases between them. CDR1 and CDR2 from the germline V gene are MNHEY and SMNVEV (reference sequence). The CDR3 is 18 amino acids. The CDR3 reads CASSLTTGTGSGANVLTF. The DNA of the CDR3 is TGTGCCAGCAGTTTAACCACCGGGACTGGCTCTGGGGCCAACGTCCTGACTTTC.

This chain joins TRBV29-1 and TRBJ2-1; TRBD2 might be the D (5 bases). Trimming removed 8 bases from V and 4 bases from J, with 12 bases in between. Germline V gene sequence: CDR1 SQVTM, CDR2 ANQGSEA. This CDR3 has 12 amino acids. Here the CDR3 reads CSSEEDYNEQFF. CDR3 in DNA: TGCAGCTCCGAGGAGGATTACAATGAGCAGTTCTTC.

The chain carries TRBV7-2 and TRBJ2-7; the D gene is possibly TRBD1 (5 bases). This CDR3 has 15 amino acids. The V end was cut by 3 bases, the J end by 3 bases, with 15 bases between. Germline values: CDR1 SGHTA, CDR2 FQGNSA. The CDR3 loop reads CASSLVVRANYEQYF. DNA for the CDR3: TGTGCCAGCAGCTTGGTCGTCAGGGCGAACTACGAGCAGTACTTC.

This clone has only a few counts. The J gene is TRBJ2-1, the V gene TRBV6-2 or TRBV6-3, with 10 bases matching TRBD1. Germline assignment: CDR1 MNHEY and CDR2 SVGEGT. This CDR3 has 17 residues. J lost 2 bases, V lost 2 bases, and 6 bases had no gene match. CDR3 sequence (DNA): TGTGCCAGCAGTTACAAACCGGGACAGGGGCCCTACAATGAGCAGTTCTTC. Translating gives CASSYKPGQGPYNEQFF.

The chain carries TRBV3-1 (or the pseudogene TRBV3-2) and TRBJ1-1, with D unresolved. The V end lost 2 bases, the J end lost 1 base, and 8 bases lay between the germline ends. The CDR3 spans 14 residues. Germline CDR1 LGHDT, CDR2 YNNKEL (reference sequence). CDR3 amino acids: CASSQSERNTEAFF. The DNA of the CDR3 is TGTGCCAGCAGCCAATCTGAAAGGAACACTGAAGCTTTCTTT.

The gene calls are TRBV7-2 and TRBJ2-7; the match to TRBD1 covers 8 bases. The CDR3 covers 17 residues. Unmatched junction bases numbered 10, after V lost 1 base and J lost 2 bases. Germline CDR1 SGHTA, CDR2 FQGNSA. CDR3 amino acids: CASSLGRTGSSAYEQYF. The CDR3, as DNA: TGTGCCAGCAGCTTAGGGAGGACAGGGTCCTCGGCCTACGAGCAGTACTTC.

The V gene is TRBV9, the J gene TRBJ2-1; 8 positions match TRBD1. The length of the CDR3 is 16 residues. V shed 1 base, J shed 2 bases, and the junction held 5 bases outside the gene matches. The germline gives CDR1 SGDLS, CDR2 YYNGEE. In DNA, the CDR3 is TGTGCCAGCAGCGTAAGAGAGACAGGGGCCTACAATGAGCAGTTCTTC. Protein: CASSVRETGAYNEQFF.

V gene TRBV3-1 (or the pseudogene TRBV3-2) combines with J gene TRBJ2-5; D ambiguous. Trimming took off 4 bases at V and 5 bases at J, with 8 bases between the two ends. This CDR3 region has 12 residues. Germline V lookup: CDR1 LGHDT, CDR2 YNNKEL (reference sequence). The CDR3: CASSLGWETQYF. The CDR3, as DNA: TGTGCCAGCAGCCTAGGGTGGGAGACCCAGTACTTC.

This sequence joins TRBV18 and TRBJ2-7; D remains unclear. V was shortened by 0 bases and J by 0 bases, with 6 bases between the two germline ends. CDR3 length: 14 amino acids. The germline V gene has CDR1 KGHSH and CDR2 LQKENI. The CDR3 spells CASSPPASSYEQYF. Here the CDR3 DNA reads TGTGCCAGCTCACCACCTGCCTCCTCCTACGAGCAGTACTTC. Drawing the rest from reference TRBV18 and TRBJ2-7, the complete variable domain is NAGVMQNPRHLVRRRGQEARLRCSPMKGHSHVYWYRQLPEEGLKFMVYLQKENIIDESGMPKERFSAEFPKEGPSILRIQQVVRGDSAAYFCASSPPASSYEQYFGPGTRLTVT.

CDR3 in DNA: TGCAGCGTCGACTACAGGAGGAATTCACCCCTCCACTTT. Its translation: CSVDYRRNSPLHF. The rearrangement joins TRBV29-1 to TRBJ1-6; TRBD1 might be the D (5 bases). Germline assignment: CDR1 SQVTM and CDR2 ANQGSEA. The CDR3 has 13 residues. V was trimmed by 6 bases and J by 7 bases, leaving 13 bases between them.

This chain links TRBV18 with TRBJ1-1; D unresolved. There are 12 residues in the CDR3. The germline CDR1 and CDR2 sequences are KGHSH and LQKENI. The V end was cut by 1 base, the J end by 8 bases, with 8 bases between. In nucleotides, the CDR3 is TGTGCCAGCTCACCACAGGACGGGGAAGCTTTCTTT. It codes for CASSPQDGEAFF.

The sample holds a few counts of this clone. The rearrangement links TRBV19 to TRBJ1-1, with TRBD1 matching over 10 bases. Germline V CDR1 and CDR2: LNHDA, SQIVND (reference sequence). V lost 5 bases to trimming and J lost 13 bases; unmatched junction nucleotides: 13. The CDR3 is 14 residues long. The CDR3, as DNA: TGTGCCAGTAGTTTACCGGGACAGGGGCCTAGGGATTTCTTT. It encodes CASSLPGQGPRDFF.

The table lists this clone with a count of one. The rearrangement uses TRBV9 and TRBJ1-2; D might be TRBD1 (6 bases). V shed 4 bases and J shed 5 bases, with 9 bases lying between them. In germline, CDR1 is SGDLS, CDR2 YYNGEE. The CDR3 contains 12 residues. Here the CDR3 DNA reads TGTGCCAGCAGCCACAGGGATTATGGCTACACCTTC. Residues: CASSHRDYGYTF. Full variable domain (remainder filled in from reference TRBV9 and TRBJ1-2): DSGVTQTPKHLITATGQRVTLRCSPRSGDLSVYWYQQSLDQGLQFLIQYYNGEERAKGNILERFSAQQFPDLHSELNLSSLELGDSALYFCASSHRDYGYTFGSGTRLTVV.

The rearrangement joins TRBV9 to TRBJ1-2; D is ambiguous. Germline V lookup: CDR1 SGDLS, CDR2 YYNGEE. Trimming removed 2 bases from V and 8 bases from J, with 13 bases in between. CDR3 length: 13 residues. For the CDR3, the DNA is TGTGCCAGCAGCGTTCGGAGGAATGAGGGCTACACCTTC. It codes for CASSVRRNEGYTF.

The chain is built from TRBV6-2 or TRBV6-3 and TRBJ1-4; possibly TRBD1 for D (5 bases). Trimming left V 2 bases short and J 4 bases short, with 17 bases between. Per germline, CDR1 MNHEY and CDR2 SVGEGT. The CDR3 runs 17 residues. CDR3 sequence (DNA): TGTGCCAGCAGTTACACTCCCCGACAGCCTCATAATGAAAAACTGTTTTTT. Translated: CASSYTPRQPHNEKLFF.

The CDR3 is CASSFLTQGGSGTQYF. CDR3 coding DNA: TGTGCCAGCAGTTTTCTAACACAGGGGGGATCCGGGACCCAGTACTTC. This chain links TRBV27 with TRBJ2-5; 8 nucleotides match TRBD1. The CDR3 runs 16 residues. Germline CDR1 MNHEY, CDR2 SMNVEV (reference sequence). Germline trimming cut 3 bases from V and 7 bases from J; bases unmatched to any gene: 13.

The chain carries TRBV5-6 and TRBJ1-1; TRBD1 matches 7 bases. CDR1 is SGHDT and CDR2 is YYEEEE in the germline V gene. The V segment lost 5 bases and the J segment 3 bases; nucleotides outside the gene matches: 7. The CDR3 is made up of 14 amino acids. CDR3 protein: CASSSRQGDTEAFF. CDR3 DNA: TGTGCCAGCAGTTCTCGTCAGGGGGACACTGAAGCTTTCTTT.

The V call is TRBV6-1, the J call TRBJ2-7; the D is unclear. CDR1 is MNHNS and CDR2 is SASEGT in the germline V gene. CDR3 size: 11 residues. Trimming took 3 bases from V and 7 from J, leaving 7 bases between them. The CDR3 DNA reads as TGTGCCAGCAGTGACGCCTGGGAGCAGTACTTC. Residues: CASSDAWEQYF.

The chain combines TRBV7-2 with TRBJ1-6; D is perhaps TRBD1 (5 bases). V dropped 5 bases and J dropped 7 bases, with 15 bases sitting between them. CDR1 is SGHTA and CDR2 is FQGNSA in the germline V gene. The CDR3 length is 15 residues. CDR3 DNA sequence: TGTGCCAGCAGCCCCAGGACCAGGGCAAATTCACCCCTCCACTTT. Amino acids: CASSPRTRANSPLHF.

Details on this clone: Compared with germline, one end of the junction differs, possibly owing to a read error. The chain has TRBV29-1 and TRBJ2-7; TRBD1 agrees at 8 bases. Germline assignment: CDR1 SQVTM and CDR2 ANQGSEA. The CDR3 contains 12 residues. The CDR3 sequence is CSVGGQAESPQF. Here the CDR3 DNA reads TGCAGCGTTGGGGGACAGGCGGAAAGTCCACAATTC.

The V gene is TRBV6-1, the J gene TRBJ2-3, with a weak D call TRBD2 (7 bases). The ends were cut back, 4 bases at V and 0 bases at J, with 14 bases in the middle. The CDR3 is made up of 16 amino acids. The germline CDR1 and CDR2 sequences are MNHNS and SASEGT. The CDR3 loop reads CASSALRGHSTDTQYF. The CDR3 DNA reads TGTGCCAGCAGTGCCCTGCGGGGGCATAGCACAGATACGCAGTATTTT.

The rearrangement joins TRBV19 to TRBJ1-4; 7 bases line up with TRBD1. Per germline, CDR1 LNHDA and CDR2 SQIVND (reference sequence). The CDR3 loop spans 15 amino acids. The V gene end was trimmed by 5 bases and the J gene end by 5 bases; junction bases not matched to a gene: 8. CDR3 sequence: CASSQTGSVNEKLFF. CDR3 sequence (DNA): TGTGCCAGTAGTCAGACAGGGTCGGTGAATGAAAAACTGTTTTTT. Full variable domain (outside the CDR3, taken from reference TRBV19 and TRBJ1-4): DGGITQSPKYLFRKEGQNVTLSCEQNLNHDAMYWYRQDPGQGLRLIYYSQIVNDFQKGDIAEGYSVSREKKESFPLTVTSAQKNPTAFYLCASSQTGSVNEKLFFGSGTQLSVL.